This T cell receptor (beta chain) was sequenced in a study of patients and donors after allogeneic stem cell transplantation. CDR1 is SGHTA and CDR2 is FQGNSA in the germline V gene. V was pared by 6 bases and J by 4 bases, with 12 bases between. This CDR3 has 13 residues. This clonotype was observed a few times. TCRdb recomputed calls from the RT-PCR reads with MiXCR, one row per CDR3 protein. The sample has some 880,000 distinct CDR3 sequences, about 20% seen once. This TCR derives from a human donor who was either an allogeneic HSCT recipient or a stem cell or donor lymphocyte infusion donor (not recorded which). It is not recorded whose cells these are; they may come from a transplant donor. The genes are TRBV7-2 and TRBJ1-1; weak D call: TRBD1 (5 bases). Sequencing was carried out using blood, either unsorted or a sorted T cell fraction (not recorded which). The CDR3 region is CASRSGASTEAFF. CDR3 coding DNA: TGTGCCAGCAGGAGCGGGGCTTCCACTGAAGCTTTCTTT.